The sequence of this T cell receptor beta chain was determined in a study of regulatory T cells in long-lasting Graves disease. With iRepertoire HTBI primers and Arm-PCR of CDR3 regions, TCR beta libraries were built. One entry per CDR3 protein results from TCRdb running MiXCR on the multiplex PCR reads. Among around 460,000 distinct CDR3 sequences, approximately 14% were seen once, and the ten largest hold under 20%. The time point is: newly diagnosed GD, antithyroid drugs for less than 3 months. Scientists built the TCR library using RNA that was extracted from PBMCs. General observations from the study: Favored gene segments in persistent disease were TRBV28, TRBJ1-2 and TRBJ2-5. Persistent Graves' cases showed lower TCR diversity than newly diagnosed cases.

Note on this clonotype: Antigen: not known.

The germline CDR1 and CDR2 sequences are DFQATT and SNEGSKA (reference sequence). The length of the CDR3 is 16 residues. Germline trimming cut 6 bases from V and 3 bases from J; bases unmatched to any gene: 12. These records were also assigned to another study, of T cells in Graves' hyperthyroidism and ophthalmopathy. In that study: The TCR CDR3 was amplified in a first-round RT-PCR using the HTBI primer set. In simple terms, a model built on 13 V-J features told ophthalmopathy apart from stable hyperthyroidism.

The specimen comprised peripheral blood mononuclear cells (PBMCs), sampled at new diagnosis, from a patient treated with antithyroid drugs. This clonotype was obtained from a woman in her fifties or sixties with Graves disease. The rearrangement links TRBV20-1 to TRBJ2-7, with 12 bases lining up with TRBD2. The CDR3 region has the DNA TGCAGTGCCCCCAACACAGGGACTAGCGGGTTCTACGAGCAGTACTTC. This sequence encodes CSAPNTGTSGFYEQYF.